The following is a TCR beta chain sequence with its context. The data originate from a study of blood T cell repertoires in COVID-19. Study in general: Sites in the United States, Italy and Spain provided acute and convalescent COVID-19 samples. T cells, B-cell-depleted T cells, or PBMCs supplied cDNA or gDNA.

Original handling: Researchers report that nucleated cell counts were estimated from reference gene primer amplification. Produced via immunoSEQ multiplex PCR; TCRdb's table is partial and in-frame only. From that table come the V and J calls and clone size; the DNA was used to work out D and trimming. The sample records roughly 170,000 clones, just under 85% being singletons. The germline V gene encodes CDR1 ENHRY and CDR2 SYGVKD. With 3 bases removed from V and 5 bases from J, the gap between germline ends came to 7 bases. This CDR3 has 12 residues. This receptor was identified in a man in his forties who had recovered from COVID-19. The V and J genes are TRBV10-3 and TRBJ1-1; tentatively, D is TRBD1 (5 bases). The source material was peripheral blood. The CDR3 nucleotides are TGTGCCATCAGTGACGCAGGGACTGAAGCTTTCTTT. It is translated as CAISDAGTEAFF.